The present T cell receptor beta chain was sequenced within a study of early stage breast cancer tumors (dated 2017 in TCRdb). Turning to the overall study: Of the roughly 15 invasive breast tumors, more than 9 were found to be estrogen receptor-positive, progesterone receptor-positive and HER2-negative. A total of 2.5 million to 3 million templates, representing 1,097,674 unique clonotypes, were detected across all samples. The average read coverage per sample was roughly 10-fold. Of the roughly 12 ER+/PR+/HER2- tumors, eight were classified as invasive ductal carcinomas and four as invasive lobular carcinomas.

Every sample was amplified as two independent genomic DNA replicates, using 0.5 ug for blood and about 1.6 ug for tumor or normal breast. TCRB sequencing of genomic DNA was carried out with the ImmunoSeq Intro kit according to the manufacturer's instructions. For absolute quantification, the roughly 33-cycle multiplex PCR included proprietary primers along with spike-in control sequences. Single-end 150-bp reads were used to sequence an 87-bp fragment spanning the CDR3 and the flanking V and J genes. Each lane of an Illumina MiSeq running version 3.0 chemistry carried seven multiplexed samples, with two replicates apiece. On the authors' methods: The vendor's proprietary pipeline handled the raw data processing, merging both replicates into a single result for each sample. To define clonotypes, the study grouped productive rearrangements that shared the V-gene family, CDR3 amino acid sequence and J-gene segment. Clonality was computed as 1 minus the normalized Shannon entropy (Pielou evenness) of TCRB abundances. T cell density was estimated as total templates divided by the number of input cells, with the number of input cells inferred from the DNA input amount. Total repertoire diversity and clonality were estimated with Recon using default parameters. A clonotype counted as tumor-enriched if its abundance in tumor exceeded 0.1% and was at least 32-fold higher than its abundance in normal breast. In its TCRdb copy, this immuneACCESS table keeps in-frame sequences only and misses some clones. Where compared with another copy, unresolved V genes explain less than half of these, and the others have no known cause. That table furnishes V, J and clone size, whereas the DNA furnished D and trimming. The sample profile shows some 70,000 clones; 65% to 85% of them were found once. Clones ranked in the top ten supply more than 3% of the sample.

With respect to this clone: Its specific antigen is unknown. No base quality information exists; no much larger clone differs at one position.

General findings and caveats noted by the study authors: Repertoires from blood resembled normal breast more closely than tumor, and using blood as a reference for each tissue separated tumor from normal in about 90% of the 16 patients. Compared with adjacent normal breast tissue, tumors had higher clonality and 2 to 3-fold greater T cell density. Bulk genomic DNA sequencing of unsorted cells missed chain pairing and functional markers such as CD4, CD8 and FOXP3. The small cohort size prevented analysis by tumor subtype. Enriched TCRB sequences shared across patients were found to be mostly commonly generated sequences that were unlikely to play an important role in the tumor microenvironment.

The study profiled bulk TCR beta-chain repertoires in matched peripheral blood, tumor and adjacent normal breast tissue taken from some 15 patients with early-stage breast cancer. Before surgery, roughly 5-11 mL of whole blood was collected in EDTA tubes and processed within 2 hours. Ficoll-Paque centrifugation in SepMate-50 tubes was used to isolate peripheral blood mononuclear cells. For storage in liquid nitrogen, PBMCs were cryopreserved as aliquots of about 1.9 to 4 million cells in about 90% FBS with roughly 10% DMSO. The Qiagen AllPrep DNA/RNA Mini kit was used for genomic DNA extraction. From its cysteine to its phenylalanine, the CDR3 spans 14 amino acids. Of the read, only the CDR3 DNA is kept; its 42 bases are in frame from base 1. Here V drops 0 bases and J drops 4 bases, and the junction holds 6 bases not matched to any gene. From a lookup of the germline V gene (reference sequence), CDR1 and CDR2 are GTSNPN and SVGIG.

The receptor's source is a person in their sixties or seventies with breast cancer. The specimen sequenced was blood. The chain links TRBV30 with TRBJ2-7; TRBD2 lines up with 7 middle nucleotides. Read as DNA, the sequence is TGTGCCTGGAGTGTACCCCCGGGGGGATACGAGCAGTACTTC. Its protein reads: CAWSVPPGGYEQYF.